These 31 T cell receptor beta chains share one sample of origin, sequenced in a study of molecular identifiers for immune sequencing clone quantification. TCRdb re-derived calls from the PCR reads in MiXCR, one entry per CDR3 protein. The sample contains some 320,000 distinct CDR3 sequences, about 20% of which appear only once. The sample was naive CD8+ T cells from blood, with Jurkat cell RNA spiked in. Noted subset: FACS-sorted CD8+CD4-CCR7+CD45RA+ naive T cells. Receptor source: a human donor in good health. Some libraries in this study had Jurkat cell RNA spiked in.

This clonotype was counted between two and nine times. The rearrangement links TRBV20-1 to TRBJ2-7, with 9 bases that match TRBD1. Germline lookup yields CDR1 DFQATT and CDR2 SNEGSKA (reference sequence). The CDR3 runs 15 residues. After removal of 6 bases from V and 5 bases from J, the junction contained 14 bases not matched to a gene. CDR3 bases: TGCAGTGCGCCACTCCGGGACAGGGTCACAGACGAGCAGTACTTC. It encodes CSAPLRDRVTDEQYF.

This clonotype was counted between two and nine times. The V and J genes are TRBV4-3 and TRBJ2-3; D gene ambiguous. Germline CDR1 and CDR2: LGHNA and YSLEER. Trimming took 1 base from V and 2 from J, leaving 10 bases between them. This CDR3 has 15 residues. The CDR3 nucleotides read TGCGCCAGCAGCCAAGGCGAGCCAACCACAGATACGCAGTATTTT. This encodes CASSQGEPTTDTQYF.

This chain uses TRBV20-1 with TRBJ1-2; D is undetermined. CDR1 is DFQATT, CDR2 SNEGSKA, per germline (reference sequence). This CDR3 region has 15 residues. The V and J ends lost 5 bases and 0 bases respectively, with 16 bases between them. CDR3 nucleotide sequence: TGCAGTGCTCCCCACCCAACCCAAGCTAACTATGGCTACACCTTC. Its protein product is CSAPHPTQANYGYTF.

Ten or more counts support this clonotype. The V and J genes are TRBV12-3 or TRBV12-4 and TRBJ2-7, with D possibly TRBD1 on 7 matching bases. The V and J ends lost 5 bases and 7 bases respectively, with 12 bases between them. CDR3 size: 12 residues. CDR3 DNA: TGTGCCAGCAGTCTGACAGGGAGGGAGCAGTACTTC. It is translated as CASSLTGREQYF.

This clonotype was found a few times. The chain carries TRBV2 and TRBJ2-7; possible D gene TRBD2, 5 bases. Trimming shortened V by 0 bases and J by 3 bases, and 12 bases separated the two germline ends. The CDR3 totals 15 residues. The germline gives CDR1 SNHLY, CDR2 FYNNEI. The CDR3 protein is CASSEAGGGLYEQYF. The CDR3 DNA reads TGTGCCAGCAGTGAAGCAGGTGGCGGGCTCTACGAGCAGTACTTC. The whole variable domain, remainder taken from reference TRBV2 and TRBJ2-7, is EPEVTQTPSHQVTQMGQEVILRCVPISNHLYFYWYRQILGQKVEFLVSFYNNEISEKSEIFDDQFSVERPDGSNFTLKIRSTKLEDSAMYFCASSEAGGGLYEQYFGPGTRLTVT.

Comment on this clonotype: The conserved phenylalanine or tryptophan is not found at the CDR3 terminus, so this likely reflects a read error. The rearrangement uses TRBV7-3 and TRBJ2-1; TRBD2 aligns across 13 bases. The CDR3 runs 14 residues. CDR1 and CDR2 (germline): SGHTA, FQGTGA. Losses at the gene ends were 8 bases for V and 6 bases for J; bases not matched to a gene: 4. The CDR3 DNA sequence: TGTGCCAGCCAGAGACTAGCGGGAGGCAATGAGCAGTTCCTC. Translation: CASQRLAGGNEQFL.

Only a few counts were recorded for this clonotype. The rearrangement uses TRBV12-3 or TRBV12-4 and TRBJ2-5; D remains unclear. The CDR3 length is 13 residues. V lost 2 bases and J 0 bases, leaving 4 bases between the germline ends. The CDR3 is CASSLWDQETQYF. For the CDR3, the DNA is TGTGCCAGCAGTTTATGGGACCAAGAGACCCAGTACTTC.

Ten or more counts support this clonotype. CDR3 in amino acids: CASSVSWTARNEKLFF. Here the CDR3 DNA reads TGCGCCAGCAGCGTTTCTTGGACAGCGCGTAATGAAAAACTGTTTTTT. The rearrangement uses TRBV5-1 and TRBJ1-4; D perhaps matches TRBD1 (6 bases). CDR1 and CDR2 from the germline V gene are SGHRS and YFSETQ. Trimming cost V 4 bases and J 4 bases, with 17 bases left between them. This CDR3 comprises 16 residues.

This clonotype was picked up many times. This chain connects TRBV14 to TRBJ2-3; TRBD1 might be the D (5 bases). CDR1 is SGHDN and CDR2 is FVKESK in the germline V gene. The V end lost 0 bases, the J end lost 4 bases, and 14 bases lay between the germline ends. The CDR3 sequence is 16 residues long. This chain's CDR3 is CASSQEGPHLADTQYF. DNA of the CDR3: TGTGCCAGCAGCCAAGAGGGGCCCCACCTTGCAGATACGCAGTATTTT.

This clonotype was detected ten times or more. V usage is TRBV7-9 and J usage is TRBJ1-3; D call uncertain. CDR1 is SEHNR and CDR2 is FQNEAQ in the germline V gene (reference sequence). Trimming left V 5 bases short and J 0 bases short, with 14 bases between. The CDR3 loop spans 16 amino acids. The CDR3: CASSRSSRSSGNTIYF. Written as DNA, the CDR3 is TGTGCCAGCAGCAGAAGTTCAAGAAGCTCTGGAAACACCATATATTTT.

This clonotype has a count of ten or more. This rearrangement joins TRBV7-9 to TRBJ1-2, with 7 bases lining up with TRBD1. The V gene end was trimmed by 5 bases and the J gene end by 7 bases; junction bases not matched to a gene: 13. CDR3 length: 15 amino acids. CDR1 is SEHNR and CDR2 is FQNEAQ in the germline V gene (reference sequence). The CDR3 spells CASSPGTEAAAGYTF. The CDR3 region has the DNA TGTGCCAGCAGCCCCGGGACAGAGGCTGCAGCTGGCTACACCTTC.

Many counts were recorded for this clonotype. The rearrangement uses TRBV6-5 and TRBJ2-7, with 7 bases lining up with TRBD1. CDR1 is MNHEY, CDR2 SVGAGI, per germline. This CDR3 is built from 18 residues. The V segment lost 0 bases and the J segment 1 base; nucleotides outside the gene matches: 12. The CDR3 region is CASSYSRWTGSRSYEQYF. The CDR3 DNA follows: TGTGCCAGCAGTTACTCGCGTTGGACAGGCAGCAGATCCTACGAGCAGTACTTC.

This clonotype was seen many times. At one of its ends the junction is not consistent with the germline gene, which may arise from a read error. The chain recombines TRBV28 with TRBJ2-7, with 16 bases fitting TRBD2. This CDR3 is built from 13 residues. From germline, CDR1 is MDHEN and CDR2 SYDVKM. CDR3 DNA: TGTGCCACCTTTAAAAGGGGACTAGCGGGAGGGTTCTTC. This codes for CATFKRGLAGGFF.

This clonotype was seen only once. This may come from a read error, since a much larger clone is one base off. The chain couples TRBV29-1 to TRBJ2-3; tentative D call: TRBD2 (6 bases). Per the germline V gene, CDR1 is SQVTM and CDR2 is ANQGSEA. The CDR3 length is 15 residues. The CDR3, as DNA: TGCAACGTCTCGAGGCCAGGGTGGGAGGCAGATACGCAGTATTTT. Protein product: CNVSRPGWEADTQYF.

Concerning this clonotype itself: One base away lies a much larger clone, so this may be a sequencing read error. The CDR3 does not end in the conserved phenylalanine or tryptophan, so this is likely a read error. The chain has TRBV6-5 and TRBJ1-5; no firm D call. Germline V gene lookup returns CDR1 MNHEY and CDR2 SVGAGI. Between the trimmed V and J ends, which lost 5 bases and 3 bases, there was a span of 11 bases. The CDR3 consists of 14 residues. The CDR3 region is CASSNPGLNQPQHY. The CDR3 nucleotides are TGTGCCAGCAGTAACCCGGGCCTCAATCAGCCCCAGCATTAT.

The sample holds many counts of this clonotype. V gene TRBV29-1 combines with J gene TRBJ2-5; D perhaps matches TRBD1 (7 bases). The CDR3 length is 15 residues. Per germline, CDR1 SQVTM and CDR2 ANQGSEA. Deletions cut 4 bases from V and 4 bases from J, with 19 bases between. The CDR3 protein is CSVVLRDSHLETQYF. The CDR3 bases are TGCAGCGTTGTGCTGCGGGACAGTCACTTAGAGACCCAGTACTTC.

Turning to this clonotype: This could be a read error, since a much larger clone is one nucleotide away. V usage is TRBV7-6 and J usage is TRBJ2-5; D might be TRBD2 (6 bases). Trimming stripped 5 bases from V and 2 bases from J, with 12 bases between. CDR3 length: 14 amino acids. Per the germline V gene, CDR1 is SGHVS and CDR2 is FNYEAQ. The CDR3 coding sequence is TGTGCCAGCAGCCCTGGGGGACTTCAAGAGACCCAGTACTTC. This gives the protein CASSPGGLQETQYF. The entire variable domain, with the rest obtained from reference TRBV7-6 and TRBJ2-5, is as follows: GAGVSQSPRYKVTKRGQDVALRCDPISGHVSLYWYRQALGQGPEFLTYFNYEAQQDKSGLPNDRFSAERPEGSISTLTIQRTEQRDSAMYRCASSPGGLQETQYFGPGTRLLVL.

This clonotype was observed many times. The chain uses TRBV15 and TRBJ1-5, with D tentatively TRBD1 (5 bases). The CDR3 loop spans 14 amino acids. With 3 bases removed from V and 9 bases from J, the gap between germline ends came to 15 bases. The V gene's germline CDR1 is LNHNV and CDR2 YYDKDF (reference sequence). The CDR3, as DNA: TGTGCCACCAGCAGCAGACAGTCCCTAGGGCCCCAGCATTTT. Its protein product is CATSSRQSLGPQHF.

This clonotype was counted at least ten times. The chain recombines TRBV27 with TRBJ2-7; 8 bases are a match to TRBD1. Looked up from germline, CDR1 is MNHEY and CDR2 is SMNVEV (reference sequence). There are 14 residues in the CDR3. After removal of 3 bases from V and 6 bases from J, the junction contained 7 bases not matched to a gene. The CDR3 DNA follows: TGTGCCAGCAGTTTCGGGACAGGAGGGTTCGAGCAGTACTTC. It is translated as CASSFGTGGFEQYF.

This chain uses TRBV19 with TRBJ2-3; the match to TRBD1 covers 9 bases. Germline CDR1 and CDR2: LNHDA and SQIVND (reference sequence). V lost 7 bases and J lost 1; bases outside the gene matches: 9. The CDR3 is 16 residues long. The CDR3 nucleotides read TGTGCCAGTAACGGGGGACAGGGAAGGGGCACAGATACGCAGTATTTT. Translation gives CASNGGQGRGTDTQYF.

The table lists this clonotype with many counts. CDR3 bases: TGTGCCAGCAGCCCGAGACAGGGGGAGGGCACTGAAGCTTTCTTT. This codes for CASSPRQGEGTEAFF. The V call is TRBV7-8, the J call TRBJ1-1, with 9 positions matching TRBD1. V was clipped by 5 bases and J by 4 bases; unmatched bases: 8. Germline V gives CDR1 SGHVS, CDR2 FQNEAQ. CDR3 length equals 15 residues.

This clonotype was recorded at least ten times. The rearrangement joins TRBV7-9 to TRBJ2-5, with 7 bases aligning to TRBD1. The V and J ends lost 5 bases and 3 bases, in that order; junction bases with no gene match: 0. CDR1 and CDR2 (germline): SEHNR, FQNEAQ (reference sequence). This CDR3 region has 12 residues. The CDR3 reads CASSTGEETQYF. For the CDR3, the DNA is TGTGCCAGCAGCACAGGGGAAGAGACCCAGTACTTC. The full variable domain, its missing parts supplied by reference TRBV7-9 and TRBJ2-5, is DTGVSQNPRHKITKRGQNVTFRCDPISEHNRLYWYRQTLGQGPEFLTYFQNEAQLEKSRLLSDRFSAERPKGSFSTLEIQRTEQGDSAMYLCASSTGEETQYFGPGTRLLVL.

For this clonotype: A read error may account for a junction end that differs from germline. The chain combines TRBV9 with TRBJ2-5, with D perhaps TRBD2 (6 bases). There are 14 residues in the CDR3. CDR1 and CDR2 from the germline V gene are SGDLS and YYNGEE. DNA of the CDR3: TGTGTCAGCAGCCGCCTGGAGGGGAAAGAGACCCAGTACTTC. Protein product: CVSSRLEGKETQYF.

This chain connects TRBV4-1 to TRBJ2-3; TRBD2 matches at 8 bases. The V and J ends lost 2 bases and 4 bases, in that order; junction bases with no gene match: 11. Germline V gene lookup returns CDR1 MGHRA and CDR2 YSYEKL. The CDR3 loop spans 17 amino acids. CDR3 sequence (DNA): TGCGCCAGCAGCCAATCCGCTGGCGGGGGGACCGCAGATACGCAGTATTTT. Its protein product is CASSQSAGGGTADTQYF.

In its sample, this clonotype was seen many times. This chain connects TRBV28 to TRBJ1-1; tentatively, D is TRBD1 (6 bases). V dropped 4 bases and J dropped 1 base, with 16 bases sitting between them. Germline V gene sequence: CDR1 MDHEN, CDR2 SYDVKM. This CDR3 has 16 amino acids. The CDR3 spells CASSSFRGWGNTEAFF. CDR3 in DNA: TGTGCCAGCAGTTCCTTCAGGGGCTGGGGGAACACTGAAGCTTTCTTT.

Regarding this clonotype: A much more abundant neighbour one base away suggests this may be a read error. V is TRBV7-2 and J is TRBJ2-3; 13 bases fit TRBD2. Germline-derived CDR1 and CDR2 are SGHTA and FQGNSA. This CDR3 is 16 amino acids long. With V trimmed by 1 base and J by 6 bases, 4 bases remained unmatched. CDR3 loop: CASSLVGTSGTDTQYF. CDR3 DNA: TGTGCCAGCAGCTTAGTCGGGACTAGCGGGACTGATACGCAGTATTTT.

This clonotype has a count of ten or more. The chain joins TRBV6-5 to TRBJ1-1; 10 nucleotides agree with TRBD1. The CDR3 sequence is 16 residues long. From germline, CDR1 is MNHEY and CDR2 SVGAGI. With V trimmed by 6 bases and J by 0 bases, 7 bases remained unmatched. In nucleotides, the CDR3 is TGTGCCAGCAGGACCGGGACAGGGGCCTTGAACACTGAAGCTTTCTTT. This codes for CASRTGTGALNTEAFF.

This clonotype was detected ten times or more. The chain employs TRBV3-1 and TRBJ1-5; no reliable D call. CDR1 and CDR2 from the germline V gene are LGHDT and YNNKEL (reference sequence). This CDR3 comprises 14 residues. V shed 5 bases and J shed 0 bases, with 8 bases lying between them. This CDR3 reads CASSSGNSNQPQHF. The CDR3 nucleotides read TGTGCCAGCAGCTCCGGAAATAGCAATCAGCCCCAGCATTTT.

This chain uses TRBV12-5 with TRBJ2-5, with a weak D call TRBD1 (6 bases). V was trimmed by 2 bases and J by 5 bases, leaving 15 bases between them. This CDR3 contains 15 residues. The germline CDR1 and CDR2 sequences are LGHNT and FRNRAP. CDR3 sequence (DNA): TGTGCTAGTGGTTTGCCAGGGGACGGCGAGGAGACCCAGTACTTC. Its protein is CASGLPGDGEETQYF.

This clonotype was detected ten times or more. This sequence joins TRBV7-9 and TRBJ1-1, with TRBD1 as a possible D gene (5 bases). This CDR3 comprises 13 residues. The germline V gene encodes CDR1 SEHNR and CDR2 FQNEAQ (reference sequence). With 1 base removed from V and 10 bases from J, the gap between germline ends came to 13 bases. The CDR3 region is CASSLGAGLLAFF. The CDR3 bases are TGTGCCAGCAGCTTAGGGGCGGGGCTGCTAGCTTTCTTT.

This clonotype was detected many times. The chain has TRBV2 and TRBJ1-5; D remains ambiguous. Germline CDR1 SNHLY, CDR2 FYNNEI. This CDR3 is 13 amino acids long. The ends were cut back, 1 base at V and 4 bases at J, with 5 bases in the middle. CDR3 sequence reads: CASSEVGNQPQHF. The CDR3 DNA follows: TGTGCCAGCAGTGAAGTGGGGAATCAGCCCCAGCATTTT.